This T cell receptor beta chain was documented in a study of cytomegalovirus exposure and HLA in healthy donors. The PCR ran on 60 Vbeta and 13 Jbeta primers. Profiling relied on immunoSEQ multiplex PCR, and the TCRdb table lists in-frame clones only, not all of them. The table records some 100,000 clones, around two thirds of them present only once. This receptor was obtained from a human donor in good health. The material sequenced was PBMCs.

CDR3 protein: CASKGTGDNQPQHF. The CDR3 nucleotides read TGTGCCAGCAAGGGGACAGGGGACAATCAGCCCCAGCATTTT. The V and J genes are TRBV6-5 and TRBJ1-5; 10 bases fit TRBD1. From germline, CDR1 is MNHEY and CDR2 SVGAGI. V gave up 7 bases and J gave up 3 bases; unmatched junction bases: 3. The CDR3 has 14 residues.